These 29 T cell receptor beta chains originate from one sample sequenced in a study of vaccination and CD4 T cells after COVID-19. The sample's treatment: approximately nine-day PBMC culture with coronavirus spike peptide pools or control peptides (ViraFEST assay). CD4+ T cells that had been cultured provided DNA sequenced with the Oncomine TCR Beta short-read assay. TCRdb reprocessed the PCR reads via MiXCR and lists one record per CDR3 protein. The sample lists roughly 15,000 distinct CDR3 sequences; approximately 50% were seen once. These TCRs' antigens remain unknown. The sample here was cultured CD4+ T cells from blood, taken after SARS-CoV-2 vaccination. The receptors were sampled from a human donor with COVID-19.

The chain uses TRBV20-1 and TRBJ1-1; weak D call: TRBD1 (6 bases). V lost 0 bases and J lost 4, with 12 bases in between. Germline assignment: CDR1 DFQATT and CDR2 SNEGSKA (reference sequence). This CDR3 is built from 14 residues. The CDR3 nucleotides are TGCAGTGCTAGAGAAGGGGGGAGAGGCACTGAAGCTTTCTTT. Translation: CSAREGGRGTEAFF.

The chain carries TRBV11-2 and TRBJ2-7; D is perhaps TRBD1 (5 bases). This CDR3 spans 14 amino acids. Germline V lookup: CDR1 SGHAT, CDR2 FQNNGV. The V gene lost 5 bases and the J gene lost 2 bases, with 13 bases spanning the gap. CDR3 protein: CASSIPDNAYEQYF. DNA of the CDR3: TGTGCCAGCAGCATCCCGGACAATGCCTACGAGCAGTACTTC.

The table lists this clonotype with a few counts. The chain uses TRBV11-2 and TRBJ1-3; D is uncertain. This CDR3 is built from 14 residues. Trimming left V 5 bases short and J 0 bases short, with 8 bases between. The V gene's germline CDR1 is SGHAT and CDR2 FQNNGV. DNA for the CDR3: TGTGCCAGCAGCCCCGTACGCTCTGGAAACACCATATATTTT. It is translated as CASSPVRSGNTIYF.

The CDR3 protein is CASSRYLTGTPSSYEQYF. For the CDR3, the DNA is TGTGCCAGCAGCCGATATCTAACCGGGACCCCGAGCTCCTACGAGCAGTACTTC. This chain uses TRBV11-3 with TRBJ2-7; D could derive from TRBD1 or TRBD2 (5 bases each). This CDR3 has 18 amino acids. Looked up from germline, CDR1 is SGHNT and CDR2 is YENEEA. Deletions cut 5 bases from V and 0 bases from J, with 23 bases between.

The gene calls are TRBV20-1 and TRBJ2-1, with a weak D call TRBD2 (5 bases). V lost 0 bases, J lost 6 bases, and 15 bases lay in between. This CDR3 region has 15 residues. CDR1 is DFQATT and CDR2 is SNEGSKA in the germline V gene (reference sequence). The CDR3, as DNA: TGCAGTGCTAGAGATCCCGAGAGGGCGGGCAATGAGCAGTTCTTC. This encodes CSARDPERAGNEQFF.

The chain employs TRBV6-7 and TRBJ2-4; D gene ambiguous. TRBV6-7 is identified as an open reading frame with a role that is uncertain. Trimming pared 7 bases from V and 3 bases from J, leaving 10 bases between. This CDR3 comprises 13 residues. The CDR3 reads CASKGAGKNIQYF. The CDR3, as DNA: TGTGCCAGCAAAGGTGCAGGCAAAAACATTCAGTACTTC.

The rearrangement uses TRBV29-1 and TRBJ1-2; D not certain. V was clipped by 5 bases and J by 0 bases, with 7 bases between them. Germline CDR1 reads SQVTM; CDR2 reads ANQGSEA. This CDR3 comprises 12 residues. Here the CDR3 reads CSVSGSNYGYTF. CDR3 nucleotides: TGCAGCGTTTCGGGATCTAACTATGGCTACACCTTC. The full variable domain, completed using reference TRBV29-1 and TRBJ1-2, is SAVISQKPSRDICQRGTSLTIQCQVDSQVTMMFWYRQQPGQSLTLIATANQGSEATYESGFVIDKFPISRPNLTFSTLTVSNMSPEDSSIYLCSVSGSNYGYTFGSGTRLTVV.

In its sample, this clonotype was seen a few times. The CDR3 bases are TGTGCCAGCAGCCCGTCCAATAGCGGGGCGAACACCGGGGAGCTGTTTTTT. The encoded protein is CASSPSNSGANTGELFF. This rearrangement joins TRBV7-6 to TRBJ2-2; 8 bases line up with TRBD2. The CDR3 is 17 amino acids. The germline gives CDR1 SGHVS, CDR2 FNYEAQ. After removal of 5 bases from V and 0 bases from J, the junction contained 8 bases not matched to a gene.

This clonotype was counted between two and nine times. This chain uses TRBV21-1 with TRBJ2-3; the table's D call, TRBD1, has no DNA check behind it. TRBV21-1 is marked as a pseudogene. This CDR3 has 17 residues. For the CDR3, the DNA is TGTGCCAGCAGGGAACCTCCTGACAGGGGGCAAACAGATACGCAGTATTTT. Translating gives CASREPPDRGQTDTQYF.

The rearrangement joins TRBV20-1 to TRBJ1-2, with unresolved D. The CDR3 is 12 amino acids. CDR1 and CDR2 from the germline V gene are DFQATT and SNEGSKA (reference sequence). Trimming took off 4 bases at V and 5 bases at J, with 11 bases between the two ends. CDR3 amino acids: CSATANGYGYTF. CDR3 coding DNA: TGCAGTGCTACCGCAAACGGGTATGGCTACACCTTC.

The chain uses TRBV7-9 and TRBJ2-7; 10 bases match TRBD1. CDR3 size: 16 residues. J lost 0 bases, V lost 4 bases, and 6 bases had no gene match. Germline CDR1 reads SEHNR; CDR2 reads FQNEAQ (reference sequence). CDR3 coding DNA: TGTGCCAGCAGCTCGGGACAGGGGACCATCTCCTACGAGCAGTACTTC. Translated, it gives CASSSGQGTISYEQYF.

CDR3 nucleotides: TGCAGTGTGGGACTCCGGGACAGGGGTAACATTCAGTACTTC. Amino acids: CSVGLRDRGNIQYF. J is TRBJ2-4 and V is TRBV20-1, with 10 bases fitting TRBD1. The V gene end was trimmed by 7 bases and the J gene end by 7 bases; junction bases not matched to a gene: 10. Germline V lookup: CDR1 DFQATT, CDR2 SNEGSKA (reference sequence). The CDR3 runs to 14 residues.

Only a few counts were recorded for this clonotype. The V call is TRBV2, the J call TRBJ1-2; 11 bases are shared with TRBD1. Germline CDR1 is SNHLY and CDR2 is FYNNEI. The CDR3 consists of 15 residues. After removal of 5 bases from V and 5 bases from J, the junction contained 7 bases not matched to a gene. For the CDR3, the DNA is TGTGCCAGCAGTCAGGGACAGGGGGGGCCGTATGGCTACACCTTC. Residues: CASSQGQGGPYGYTF.

This chain connects TRBV28 to TRBJ2-5; D perhaps matches TRBD2 (5 bases). Trimming took 4 bases from V and 5 from J, leaving 8 bases between them. Germline loops: CDR1 MDHEN, CDR2 SYDVKM. The CDR3 totals 12 residues. The CDR3 here is CASSSPGETQYF. Written as DNA, the CDR3 is TGTGCCAGCAGTTCCCCGGGGGAGACCCAGTACTTC.

The table lists this clonotype with a few counts. J is TRBJ1-5 and V is TRBV7-8; D gene unclear. V gave up 5 bases and J gave up 0 bases, with 11 bases separating them. The CDR3 covers 15 residues. Germline V gives CDR1 SGHVS, CDR2 FQNEAQ. The CDR3 region is CASSPTPGSNQPQHF. In nucleotides, the CDR3 is TGTGCCAGCAGCCCAACACCGGGTAGCAATCAGCCCCAGCATTTT.

This clonotype was counted once. The chain has TRBV28 and TRBJ2-6; D gene ambiguous. Germline V lookup: CDR1 MDHEN, CDR2 SYDVKM. The ends were cut back, 2 bases at V and 4 bases at J, with 9 bases in the middle. The CDR3 covers 15 residues. Here the CDR3 reads CASSLPASGANVLTF. The CDR3 coding sequence is TGTGCCAGCAGTTTACCAGCGTCCGGGGCCAACGTCCTGACTTTC.

The gene calls are TRBV6-1 and TRBJ2-7, with 8 bases aligning to TRBD2. V gave up 6 bases and J gave up 6 bases; unmatched junction bases: 10. Germline V gene lookup returns CDR1 MNHNS and CDR2 SASEGT. CDR3 length: 14 residues. The CDR3 loop is CASSAGTSSFEQYF. CDR3 in DNA: TGTGCCAGCAGCGCCGGGACTAGTTCTTTCGAGCAGTACTTC.

CDR3 in DNA: TGTGCCAGCAGCTTAAGGGGGTCTGAAGCTTTCTTT. Translation: CASSLRGSEAFF. The rearrangement uses TRBV7-2 and TRBJ1-1, with a tentative D call TRBD1 (6 bases). Per germline, CDR1 SGHTA and CDR2 FQGNSA. The V end was cut by 2 bases, the J end by 6 bases, with 7 bases between. The CDR3 is 12 amino acids.

V is TRBV7-2 and J is TRBJ1-2; no clear D. The V and J ends lost 2 bases and 4 bases respectively, with 8 bases between them. This CDR3 comprises 13 residues. CDR1 SGHTA and CDR2 FQGNSA come from the germline V gene. CDR3 DNA sequence: TGTGCCAGCAGCTTAAGAGGCGGCTATGGCTACACCTTC. Protein product: CASSLRGGYGYTF.

The chain recombines TRBV29-1 with TRBJ2-3, with TRBD2 matching over 14 bases. Losses at the gene ends were 7 bases for V and 4 bases for J; bases not matched to a gene: 4. Germline CDR1 and CDR2: SQVTM and ANQGSEA. The CDR3 loop spans 14 amino acids. CDR3 DNA: TGCAGCGCCGGGACTAGCGGGGGTTCAGATACGCAGTATTTT. Translation: CSAGTSGGSDTQYF.

A few counts support this clonotype. The chain uses TRBV27 and TRBJ2-5; D perhaps matches TRBD1 (7 bases). CDR1 and CDR2 (germline): MNHEY, SMNVEV (reference sequence). The CDR3 is 17 residues long. V was cut by 7 bases and J by 3 bases, with 24 bases left in between. The CDR3 nucleotides are TGTGCCAGCAAGAGGGACCGGACAGGAGGGATAGAAGAGACCCAGTACTTC. It is translated as CASKRDRTGGIEETQYF.

The rearrangement joins TRBV7-2 to TRBJ1-1; D is possibly TRBD1 (5 bases). Germline V gene lookup returns CDR1 SGHTA and CDR2 FQGNSA. CDR3 length equals 13 residues. Trimming removed 3 bases at V and 8 bases at J, with 13 bases between. As DNA, the CDR3 is TGTGCCAGCAGCTTGGAGGGGTCCGCCGAAGCTTTCTTT. Translating it yields CASSLEGSAEAFF.

The rearrangement joins TRBV20-1 to TRBJ1-2; D unresolved. CDR1 is DFQATT, CDR2 SNEGSKA, per germline (reference sequence). Trimming left V 4 bases short and J 2 bases short, with 17 bases between. The CDR3 sequence is 15 residues long. Written as DNA, the CDR3 is TGCAGTGCTACAACGGACGGGAGGGTAAACTATGGCTACACCTTC. This encodes CSATTDGRVNYGYTF.

V and J are TRBV6-4 and TRBJ2-2; D possibly corresponds to TRBD1 (5 bases). CDR3 size: 15 residues. Germline assignment: CDR1 MRHNA and CDR2 SNTAGT. V lost 3 bases and J lost 7, with 15 bases in between. CDR3 protein: CASSETALGSGELFF. CDR3 sequence (DNA): TGTGCCAGCAGTGAGACAGCCCTGGGAAGCGGGGAGCTGTTTTTT.

V gene TRBV5-4 combines with J gene TRBJ2-7, with D maybe TRBD2 (6 bases). The germline CDR1 and CDR2 sequences are SGHNT and YYREEE (reference sequence). V lost 0 bases to trimming and J lost 3 bases, with 13 bases between them. The CDR3 has 15 amino acids. The CDR3 reads CASSLGGGFSYEQYF. CDR3 DNA sequence: TGTGCCAGCAGCTTGGGTGGAGGGTTTAGCTACGAGCAGTACTTC.

The sample holds a few counts of this clonotype. This chain uses TRBV20-1 with TRBJ1-2; TRBD1 matches at 11 bases. Trimming at V came to 6 bases and at J to 7 bases, leaving 16 bases not matched to a gene. The CDR3 contains 16 residues. Germline assignment: CDR1 DFQATT and CDR2 SNEGSKA (reference sequence). CDR3 coding DNA: TGCAGTGCCACAACCACGGACAGGGGGCGATTGACTGGCTACACCTTC. This sequence encodes CSATTTDRGRLTGYTF.

This clonotype was seen more than once but under ten times. The rearrangement joins TRBV7-6 to TRBJ1-4, with D hard to call. The V gene's germline CDR1 is SGHVS and CDR2 FNYEAQ. Trimming pared 9 bases from V and 0 bases from J, leaving 2 bases between. The CDR3 is 11 amino acids. CDR3 bases: TGTGCCAGTGCAACTAATGAAAAACTGTTTTTT. Its protein is CASATNEKLFF.

The chain employs TRBV7-9 and TRBJ2-1; tentative D call: TRBD2 (6 bases). V lost 4 bases, J lost 5 bases, and 18 bases lay in between. Germline-derived CDR1 and CDR2 are SEHNR and FQNEAQ (reference sequence). CDR3 length: 16 residues. CDR3 sequence reads: CASSSRLREPNNEQFF. CDR3 nucleotides: TGTGCCAGCAGCTCCCGTTTACGGGAGCCCAACAATGAGCAGTTCTTC.

The V call is TRBV7-3, the J call TRBJ2-3, with 7 bases matching TRBD1. CDR3 length: 14 amino acids. Per the germline V gene, CDR1 is SGHTA and CDR2 is FQGTGA. V was pared by 5 bases and J by 8 bases, with 10 bases of the junction left unmatched. CDR3 in amino acids: CASSPLTGTGTQYF. The CDR3 DNA sequence: TGTGCCAGCAGCCCCTTGACAGGGACGGGTACGCAGTATTTT. Variable domain in full (rest from reference TRBV7-3 and TRBJ2-3): GAGVSQTPSNKVTEKGKYVELRCDPISGHTALYWYRQSLGQGPEFLIYFQGTGAADDSGLPNDRFFAVRPEGSVSTLKIQRTERGDSAVYLCASSPLTGTGTQYFGPGTRLTVL.